These T cell receptor beta chains were read from a single sample in a study of a mutant IDH1 vaccine in newly diagnosed glioma. Only in-frame clones appear in the TCRdb table, and some are missing; sequencing was by immunoSEQ multiplex PCR. The sample gives around 20,000 clones, roughly 91% of which show up once; approximately 5.1% is in the top ten. For these receptors, no antigen is known. Sequencing was performed on PBMCs, taken from a glioma patient whose treatment included an IDH1 peptide vaccine. The receptor source for this set is a woman in her forties with glioma. Each CDR3 is given with its conserved first and last residue. Each record gives: V gene, clone size, J gene, D gene, CDR3 protein, CDR3 DNA. D genes are given only for firm matches. The listing skips clone size in some rows; elsewhere it reads once, few, many or a size class.

V: TRBV2; size: -; J: TRBJ1-1; D: TRBD1; CDR3: CASRPGQGTEAFF; DNA: TGTGCCAGCAGGCCGGGACAGGGGACTGAAGCTTTCTTT
V: TRBV19; size: -; J: TRBJ2-4; D: TRBD2; CDR3: CASSSRGTSLAKNIQYF; DNA: TGTGCCAGTAGTAGCCGGGGGACTAGCCTAGCCAAAAACATTCAGTACTTC
V: TRBV6-1; size: -; J: TRBJ1-2; D: -; CDR3: CASSESLYGYTF; DNA: TGTGCCAGCAGTGAATCACTTTATGGCTACACCTTC
V: TRBV19; size: -; J: TRBJ1-2; D: -; CDR3: CASSTGGTGWNYGYTF; DNA: TGTGCCAGTAGTACCGGAGGGACTGGTTGGAACTATGGCTACACCTTC
V: TRBV7-2; size: -; J: TRBJ1-6; D: -; CDR3: CASGGLRQNNSPLHF; DNA: TGTGCCAGCGGTGGCCTCCGGCAAAATAATTCACCCCTCCACTTT
V: TRBV5-1; size: once; J: TRBJ2-5; D: -; CDR3: CASSQPGLAMAETQYF; DNA: TGCGCCAGCAGCCAGCCGGGACTCGCCATGGCGGAGACCCAGTACTTC
V: TRBV5-1; size: -; J: TRBJ2-2; D: TRBD1; CDR3: CASSLRTGGSTGELFF; DNA: TGCGCCAGCAGCTTGAGGACAGGGGGCTCGACCGGGGAGCTGTTTTTT
V: TRBV6-5; size: -; J: TRBJ1-5; D: -; CDR3: CASSYSSQFPQPQHF; DNA: TGTGCCAGCAGTTACTCGTCCCAGTTCCCTCAGCCCCAGCATTTT
V: TRBV6-5; size: -; J: TRBJ2-5; D: -; CDR3: CASRPGLAGQETQYF; DNA: TGTGCCAGCAGACCTGGACTCGCGGGTCAAGAGACCCAGTACTTC
V: TRBV2; size: -; J: TRBJ2-4; D: -; CDR3: CASSDYGAGAKNIQYF; DNA: TGTGCCAGCAGTGACTATGGAGCGGGAGCCAAAAACATTCAGTACTTC
V: TRBV30; size: -; J: TRBJ2-5; D: TRBD1; CDR3: CAWSVTGGTETQYF; DNA: TGTGCCTGGAGTGTAACAGGGGGCACGGAGACCCAGTACTTC
V: TRBV2; size: -; J: TRBJ2-7; D: TRBD2; CDR3: CASSVLAGDAYEQYF; DNA: TGTGCCAGCAGTGTACTAGCGGGGGACGCCTACGAGCAGTACTTC
V: TRBV7-9; size: -; J: TRBJ1-4; D: TRBD1; CDR3: CASSPRGQGQEKLFF; DNA: TGTGCCAGCAGCCCCCGGGGACAGGGTCAAGAAAAACTGTTTTTT
V: TRBV6-5; size: -; J: TRBJ1-2; D: -; CDR3: CASSYERGHYGYTF; DNA: TGTGCCAGCAGTTACGAGCGGGGTCACTATGGCTACACCTTC
V: TRBV9; size: -; J: TRBJ2-7; D: TRBD1; CDR3: CASSIGQGTTTISYEQYF; DNA: TGTGCCAGCAGCATAGGACAGGGGACTACCACAATCTCCTACGAGCAGTACTTC
V: TRBV7-8; size: -; J: TRBJ2-6; D: TRBD1; CDR3: CASSYQGAGANVLTF; DNA: TGTGCCAGCAGCTACCAGGGGGCTGGGGCCAACGTCCTGACTTTC
V: TRBV5-4; size: -; J: TRBJ2-7; D: -; CDR3: CASSSSGELEQYF; DNA: TGTGCCAGCAGTTCCTCGGGCGAGCTCGAGCAGTACTTC
V: TRBV6-6; size: -; J: TRBJ1-4; D: -; CDR3: CASSSYSVVINEKLFF; DNA: TGTGCCAGCAGTTCCTACTCGGTCGTTATTAATGAAAAACTGTTTTTT
V: TRBV19; size: -; J: TRBJ1-4; D: -; CDR3: CASSRTLLDEKLFF; DNA: TGTGCCAGTAGTCGGACACTCCTGGACGAAAAACTGTTTTTT
V: TRBV6-6; size: -; J: TRBJ2-5; D: TRBD1; CDR3: CASSPSKTGERETQYF; DNA: TGTGCCAGCAGTCCCAGTAAGACAGGGGAAAGAGAGACCCAGTACTTC
V: TRBV7-2; size: -; J: TRBJ2-7; D: -; CDR3: CASSQGRDNYEQYF; DNA: TGTGCCAGCAGCCAAGGCCGGGACAACTACGAGCAGTACTTC
V: TRBV6-1; size: -; J: TRBJ2-7; D: -; CDR3: CASSSGQQFYEQYF; DNA: TGTGCCAGCAGCTCGGGGCAGCAATTCTACGAGCAGTACTTC
V: TRBV6-5; size: -; J: TRBJ2-1; D: TRBD2; CDR3: CASSYSRRLAANEQFF; DNA: TGTGCCAGCAGTTACTCAAGGAGACTAGCGGCCAATGAGCAGTTCTTC
V: TRBV1; size: once; J: TRBJ1-1; D: -; CDR3: CTSSQDVSREAFF; DNA: TGCACCAGCAGCCAAGATGTCAGTCGAGAAGCTTTCTTT
V: TRBV4-1; size: -; J: TRBJ1-1; D: TRBD1; CDR3: CASSQELAGGSNTEAFF; DNA: TGCGCCAGCAGCCAAGAACTTGCAGGGGGATCGAACACTGAAGCTTTCTTT
V: TRBV27; size: -; J: TRBJ1-1; D: -; CDR3: CASSLSNRGRAFF; DNA: TGTGCCAGCAGTTTATCGAATCGCGGCCGAGCTTTCTTT
V: TRBV6-5; size: -; J: TRBJ2-5; D: -; CDR3: CASSYSRRAETQYF; DNA: TGTGCCAGCAGTTACTCCCGTAGGGCCGAGACCCAGTACTTC
V: TRBV15; size: -; J: TRBJ1-2; D: TRBD1; CDR3: CATSAAGTGGSGYTF; DNA: TGTGCCACCAGCGCGGCCGGGACAGGGGGCTCTGGCTACACCTTC
V: TRBV19; size: -; J: TRBJ1-1; D: -; CDR3: CATYTAMKAFF; DNA: TGTGCCACCTATACCGCGATGAAAGCTTTCTTT
V: TRBV21-1; size: -; J: TRBJ1-5; D: -; CDR3: CASSFLGGESNQPQHF; DNA: TGTGCCAGCAGCTTTTTGGGGGGGGAAAGCAATCAGCCCCAGCATTTT
V: TRBV10-3; size: -; J: TRBJ1-1; D: TRBD1; CDR3: CAISVGQGASTEAFF; DNA: TGTGCCATCAGTGTGGGACAGGGGGCGTCGACTGAAGCTTTCTTT
V: TRBV6-5; size: -; J: TRBJ1-2; D: -; CDR3: CASSYGDNGDGYTF; DNA: TGTGCCAGCAGTTACGGGGACAACGGCGATGGCTACACCTTC
V: TRBV5-4; size: -; J: TRBJ2-7; D: -; CDR3: CASSSPPPLCGYEQYF; DNA: TGTGCCAGCAGCTCCCCTCCACCGCTTTGTGGGTACGAGCAGTACTTC
V: TRBV4-1; size: -; J: TRBJ2-7; D: TRBD2; CDR3: CASTLGLAGTYEQYF; DNA: TGCGCCAGCACCCTAGGACTAGCGGGGACCTACGAGCAGTACTTC